This T cell receptor (beta chain) came from a study of blood T cells in healthy people across ages. Notes on the study in general: The long-lived group displayed more naive CD4+ cells, plus higher diversity, than the aged donors did.

Points on this clonotype: Its antigen is currently unknown. Its ends do not fully match the called genes, so a read error is possible.

This CDR3 contains 15 residues. Germline values: CDR1 MDHEN, CDR2 SYDVKM. The authors ran a second PCR of about 6 to 11 cycles using a sample-barcoded 5' primer and a J-beta primer mix. TCRdb processed the 5' RACE reads anew with MiXCR; each CDR3 protein has one entry. Of over 1,500,000 distinct CDR3 sequences in the sample, approximately 40% were seen once. This receptor was obtained from a human donor in good health. The chain joins TRBV28 to TRBJ2-7, with a possible D match to TRBD2 (5 bases). The sequenced material came from blood. CDR3 loop: CASSFSEGFSYGQYF. CDR3 nucleotides: TGTGCCAGCAGTTTTAGTGAGGGATTCTCCTACGGGCAGTACTTC.